This T cell receptor (beta chain) was sequenced in a study of blood T cell repertoires in COVID-19. Data came from immunoSEQ multiplex PCR; TCRdb stores just in-frame clones and leaves some out. Among approximately 160,000 clones listed, over 75% were seen once. The V segment lost 5 bases and the J segment 0 bases; nucleotides outside the gene matches: 3. Germline CDR1 and CDR2: LNHDA and SQIVND (reference sequence). This CDR3 contains 14 residues. The chain has TRBV19 and TRBJ2-7; 8 nucleotides agree with TRBD2. The receptor comes from a man in his sixties who had recovered from COVID-19. The sample was peripheral blood. CDR3 DNA: TGTGCCAGTAGTTCGGGGGGGAACTCCTACGAGCAGTACTTC. Translated: CASSSGGNSYEQYF.